The 6 T cell receptor beta chains below were found in one sample sequenced in a study of T cells in tumors after PD-1 blockade. The assay was immunoSEQ multiplex PCR, and TCRdb's table has in-frame clones only and misses some. Here the sample spans roughly 50,000 clones, approximately 81% being singletons. The sample was PBMCs, taken before anti-PD-1 treatment. Receptors originate from a human donor with basal cell carcinoma.

The chain has TRBV3-1 (or the pseudogene TRBV3-2) and TRBJ1-1; a weak D match, TRBD1 (6 bases). The CDR3 spans 13 residues. Germline CDR1 and CDR2: LGHDT and YNNKEL (reference sequence). With 7 bases removed from V and 3 bases from J, the gap between germline ends came to 12 bases. The chain's CDR3 is CASTKGGDTEAFF. DNA for the CDR3: TGTGCCAGCACCAAAGGGGGGGACACTGAAGCTTTCTTT.

This chain uses TRBV3-1 (or the pseudogene TRBV3-2) with TRBJ1-2; TRBD1 is a possible D gene (5 bases). V lost 4 bases and J 3 bases, leaving 12 bases between the germline ends. CDR3 length: 14 residues. Germline V gene sequence: CDR1 LGHDT, CDR2 YNNKEL (reference sequence). The CDR3 sequence is CASSRRGVDYGYTF. CDR3 DNA sequence: TGTGCCAGCAGCCGGCGGGGGGTGGACTATGGCTACACCTTC.

The chain combines TRBV10-3 with TRBJ1-1; D not certain. Germline CDR1 is ENHRY and CDR2 is SYGVKD. The CDR3 runs 16 residues. Trimming took off 0 bases at V and 2 bases at J, with 13 bases between the two ends. This chain's CDR3 is CAISESTMAVNTEAFF. CDR3 DNA: TGTGCCATCAGTGAGTCGACGATGGCAGTTAACACTGAAGCTTTCTTT.

This chain uses TRBV27 with TRBJ1-3, with 7 positions matching TRBD1. The CDR3 contains 16 residues. Germline CDR1 is MNHEY and CDR2 is SMNVEV (reference sequence). The V segment lost 5 bases and the J segment 0 bases; nucleotides outside the gene matches: 7. The CDR3 reads CASSPYRGSSGNTIYF. In DNA, the CDR3 is TGTGCCAGCAGTCCCTACAGGGGTAGCTCTGGAAACACCATATATTTT.

The rearrangement joins TRBV7-2 to TRBJ2-7; D uncertain. The CDR3 is 13 residues long. Trimming stripped 1 base from V and 1 base from J, with 5 bases between. Germline V gene sequence: CDR1 SGHTA, CDR2 FQGNSA. Written as DNA, the CDR3 is TGTGCCAGCAGCTTAGGCGTTTCCTACGAGCAGTACTTC. It is translated as CASSLGVSYEQYF.

This clone was picked up one time. The chain carries TRBV14 and TRBJ2-5, with a tentative D call TRBD1 (6 bases). V was shortened by 3 bases and J by 4 bases, with 18 bases between the two germline ends. Per the germline V gene, CDR1 is SGHDN and CDR2 is FVKESK. CDR3 length: 16 residues. For the CDR3, the DNA is TGTGCCAGCAGCCACCGAGACAGGAGAATAGGAGAGACCCAGTACTTC. Amino acid sequence: CASSHRDRRIGETQYF.